This T cell receptor (beta chain) was sequenced in a study of CD8 T cells in ankylosing spondylitis. This clonotype was seen at least ten times. The antigen is not known. V shed 4 bases and J shed 3 bases, with 14 bases lying between them. The CDR3 is made up of 15 amino acids. It was by quantitative 5'-RACE with molecular barcodes that TCR beta libraries were made. TCRdb re-called the 5' RACE reads with MiXCR, one entry per CDR3 protein. The table has about 300,000 distinct CDR3 sequences, around a tenth seen once; the top ten hold 9.1%. Study outcomes and limitations: Existing reports had already noted some motif variants in reactive arthritis synovial fluid and blood. Significant enrichment of disease-linked clones was reported in matched ankylosing spondylitis synovial fluid. A TCR beta motif made of roughly eight highly homologous variants seemed typical of ankylosing spondylitis blood.

The chain couples TRBV12-3 or TRBV12-4 to TRBJ2-3; no clear D. Sequenced: blood, either unsorted or a sorted T cell fraction (not recorded which). The TCR sequence derives from a female donor with ankylosing spondylitis or in good health (not recorded which). Here the CDR3 DNA reads TGTGCCAGCAGTTCGCCGGACCTTCCGACAGATACGCAGTATTTT. It is translated as CASSSPDLPTDTQYF.